This T cell receptor beta chain was identified during a study of Graves' ophthalmopathy and Graves' hyperthyroidism. Scientists amplified the TCR beta CDR3 regions from RNA transcripts. Scientists carried out first-round RT-PCR using HTBI primers and then a second-round multiplex PCR. Each CDR3 protein is one row after TCRdb ran MiXCR on the multiplex PCR reads. The sample records some 210,000 distinct CDR3 sequences, under 30% being singletons. This clonotype was recorded many times. Ophthalmopathy donors were characterized by moderate-to-severe activity, CAS of at least 3, NOSPECS of at least 4, and duration under 3 months. Each diagnosis was determined on the basis of clinical symptoms, serum thyroxine, TRAb, thyroid ultrasound and orbital computed tomography. CDR3 size: 12 residues. CDR1 SQVTM and CDR2 ANQGSEA come from the germline V gene. The V gene lost 7 bases and the J gene lost 3 bases, with 11 bases spanning the gap.

The chain links TRBV29-1 to TRBJ2-3; D perhaps matches TRBD1 (6 bases). Sequencing was performed on peripheral blood. This sequence originates from a man aged 50 or older with Graves' ophthalmopathy. The CDR3 DNA follows: TGCAGCGCTGAGGGGGAAACAGATACGCAGTATTTT. The encoded protein is CSAEGETDTQYF.